The 19 T cell receptor beta chains presented below share a single source sample, sequenced in a study of shared clonotypes between healthy human individuals (dated by TCRdb to the early 2020s). The library was produced with the immunoSEQ multiplex PCR assay. Sourced from immuneACCESS, this table was stored by TCRdb with only in-frame sequences that have V and J called. A share of the clones is absent; for the studies checked, an unresolved V gene accounts for under half, and the remainder has no known explanation. The sample table contains about 700,000 clones; only one count was recorded for under 95% of them. The ten largest clonotypes hold nearly 25% of the sample. CD8 naive samples were obtained by positive selection for CCR7 among CD45RO-negative cells, yielding a CD45RA+CCR7+ population from which TemRA cells were excluded. Sequencing was done on a sample of naive CD8+ T cells sorted from blood. Reading the label with the study, this specimen's cell subset or site is: CD45RA+CCR7+. Receptors were obtained from a man aged 25 to 45 in good health.

The chain couples TRBV9 to TRBJ1-3, with D possibly being TRBD1 (6 bases). The germline gives CDR1 SGDLS, CDR2 YYNGEE. The V end was cut by 3 bases, the J end by 0 bases, with 13 bases between. CDR3 length: 16 amino acids. Here the CDR3 reads CASSGTESFSGNTIYF. The CDR3, as DNA: TGTGCCAGCAGCGGGACAGAATCATTCTCTGGAAACACCATATATTTT.

This CDR3 is CASSSKGREGHGEQFF. The CDR3 region has the DNA TGTGCCAGCAGCTCAAAAGGGCGGGAGGGCCACGGTGAGCAGTTCTTC. This sequence joins TRBV7-3 and TRBJ2-1, with 9 bases identical to TRBD2. The CDR3 totals 16 residues. The germline V gene has CDR1 SGHTA and CDR2 FQGTGA. V gave up 4 bases and J gave up 9 bases; unmatched junction bases: 13.

The chain uses TRBV7-6 and TRBJ2-5; possible D gene TRBD2, 6 bases. Trimming took 2 bases from V and 5 from J, leaving 12 bases between them. Germline CDR1 is SGHVS and CDR2 is FNYEAQ. The CDR3 is 14 residues long. The CDR3 sequence is CASSLRGIVETQYF. In DNA form, the CDR3 reads TGTGCCAGCAGCTTACGGGGGATAGTGGAGACCCAGTACTTC.

This clone has just one count. The sample holds other DNA sequences that translate to the same CDR3. J is TRBJ2-7 and V is TRBV7-6; 8 bases line up with TRBD1. Germline loops: CDR1 SGHVS, CDR2 FNYEAQ. CDR3 length: 14 amino acids. After removal of 5 bases from V and 3 bases from J, the junction contained 6 bases not matched to a gene. The CDR3 spells CASSRGQGVYEQYF. In nucleotides, the CDR3 is TGTGCCAGCAGCCGCGGACAGGGCGTCTACGAGCAGTACTTC.

This chain links TRBV16 with TRBJ2-2; no firm D call. The CDR3 extends over 17 amino acids. Germline CDR1 is KGHSY and CDR2 is FQNENV. The V and J ends lost 0 bases and 4 bases respectively, with 15 bases between them. The CDR3 spells CASSQSRSPGFTGELFF. CDR3 nucleotide sequence: TGTGCCAGCAGCCAATCAAGGTCCCCCGGATTCACCGGGGAGCTGTTTTTT. The full variable domain, in which reference TRBV16 and TRBJ2-2 provide the parts outside the CDR3, is GEEVAQTPKHLVRGEGQKAKLYCAPIKGHSYVFWYQQVLKNEFKFLISFQNENVFDETGMPKERFSAKCLPNSPCSLEIQATKLEDSAVYFCASSQSRSPGFTGELFFGEGSRLTVL.

V usage is TRBV19 and J usage is TRBJ1-1; D is unresolved. The CDR3 is made up of 12 amino acids. Germline lookup yields CDR1 LNHDA and CDR2 SQIVND (reference sequence). The CDR3 coding sequence is TGTGCGACTCAATCCGAGAACACTGAAGCTTTCTTT. As protein: CATQSENTEAFF.

The rearrangement links TRBV28 to TRBJ2-5, with TRBD1 matching over 9 bases. V was clipped by 6 bases and J by 5 bases; unmatched bases: 22. Germline V gene data show CDR1 as MDHEN and CDR2 as SYDVKM. The CDR3 extends over 19 amino acids. The CDR3 reads CASSPLTGGAVLPGETQYF. The CDR3 bases are TGTGCCAGCAGCCCCTTGACAGGGGGAGCGGTTTTACCGGGGGAGACCCAGTACTTC. Combining the CDR3 with reference TRBV28 and TRBJ2-5 gives the whole variable domain DVKVTQSSRYLVKRTGEKVFLECVQDMDHENMFWYRQDPGLGLRLIYFSYDVKMKEKGDIPEGYSVSREKKERFSLILESASTNQTSMYLCASSPLTGGAVLPGETQYFGPGTRLLVL.

The chain uses TRBV11-3 and TRBJ2-2; no clear D. This CDR3 comprises 11 residues. Germline V CDR1 and CDR2: SGHNT, YENEEA. Trimming removed 5 bases from V and 5 bases from J, with 3 bases in between. CDR3 residues: CASSRTGELFF. In DNA, the CDR3 is TGTGCCAGCAGCCGTACCGGGGAGCTGTTTTTT.

The V call is TRBV2, the J call TRBJ2-7; a weak D match, TRBD1 (5 bases). This CDR3 spans 15 amino acids. The V end was cut by 1 base, the J end by 3 bases, with 13 bases between. Looked up from germline, CDR1 is SNHLY and CDR2 is FYNNEI. CDR3 residues: CASSEVARQGYEQYF. In DNA form, the CDR3 reads TGTGCCAGCAGTGAAGTAGCTAGGCAGGGCTACGAGCAGTACTTC.

This clone has only one observation. The rearrangement uses TRBV9 and TRBJ1-2; a weak D match, TRBD1 (5 bases). From germline, CDR1 is SGDLS and CDR2 YYNGEE. Trimming took off 7 bases at V and 6 bases at J, with 13 bases between the two ends. The CDR3 length is 12 residues. CDR3 in amino acids: CASDGGSDGYTF. The CDR3 bases are TGTGCCAGCGATGGGGGAAGTGATGGCTACACCTTC.

The chain combines TRBV7-9 with TRBJ2-3; D remains unclear. Trimming removed 4 bases at V and 1 base at J, with 6 bases between. The CDR3 sequence is 13 residues long. Germline lookup yields CDR1 SEHNR and CDR2 FQNEAQ (reference sequence). The CDR3 nucleotides read TGTGCCAGCAGCTGGAGAGGCACAGATACGCAGTATTTT. Amino acid sequence: CASSWRGTDTQYF.

As for this clone: At one of its ends the junction is not consistent with the germline gene, which may arise from a read error. J is TRBJ2-7 and V is TRBV5-1, with no clear D. The V gene's germline CDR1 is SGHRS and CDR2 YFSETQ. The CDR3 runs 13 residues. This chain's CDR3 is CANSFHTSYEQYF. CDR3 bases: TGCGCCAACAGCTTCCATACCTCCTACGAGCAGTACTTC.

Turning to this clone: At the DNA level, this CDR3 is encoded by other sequences in the same sample as well. The CDR3 here is CASSLSNEQFF. The CDR3 DNA reads TGTGCCAGCAGTTTATCGAATGAGCAGTTCTTC. V is TRBV27 and J is TRBJ2-1; D unclear. Trimming removed 0 bases from V and 7 bases from J, with 1 base in between. CDR1 MNHEY and CDR2 SMNVEV come from the germline V gene (reference sequence). The length of the CDR3 is 11 residues.

The chain employs TRBV29-1 and TRBJ1-4; D gene unclear. Germline V CDR1 and CDR2: SQVTM, ANQGSEA. The ends were cut back, 6 bases at V and 0 bases at J, with 14 bases in the middle. The CDR3 loop spans 15 amino acids. CDR3 loop: CSVLTKGATNEKLFF. CDR3 sequence (DNA): TGCAGCGTCTTGACGAAGGGTGCAACTAATGAAAAACTGTTTTTT.

The DNA of the CDR3 is TGCGCCAGCAGCCAAGTCAGGGTTACGCTTGGCGAGCAGTACTTC. Translated: CASSQVRVTLGEQYF. The J gene is TRBJ2-7, the V gene TRBV4-3; D might be TRBD1 (5 bases). Germline V lookup: CDR1 LGHNA, CDR2 YSLEER. The germline V and J ends were trimmed by 1 base and 6 bases, with 16 bases remaining between them. CDR3 length equals 15 residues.

This chain links TRBV28 with TRBJ2-4; no reliable D call. The germline V and J ends were trimmed by 5 bases and 0 bases, with 14 bases remaining between them. The length of the CDR3 is 16 residues. CDR1 is MDHEN, CDR2 SYDVKM, per germline. The DNA for the CDR3 is TGTGCCAGCAGTCCCCGGACCTCCATAGCCAAAAACATTCAGTACTTC. Translated, it gives CASSPRTSIAKNIQYF. Filled out from reference TRBV28 and TRBJ2-4, the complete variable domain reads DVKVTQSSRYLVKRTGEKVFLECVQDMDHENMFWYRQDPGLGLRLIYFSYDVKMKEKGDIPEGYSVSREKKERFSLILESASTNQTSMYLCASSPRTSIAKNIQYFGAGTRLSVL.

Regarding this clone: The same CDR3 is also encoded by other DNA sequences in this sample. The chain joins TRBV4-1 to TRBJ1-1, with a tentative D call TRBD1 (5 bases). This CDR3 comprises 12 residues. V dropped 0 bases and J dropped 11 bases, with 10 bases sitting between them. Germline-derived CDR1 and CDR2 are MGHRA and YSYEKL. The CDR3 DNA sequence: TGCGCCAGCAGCCAAGATCTAGGGGAGGCTTTCTTT. Protein: CASSQDLGEAFF.

The rearrangement links TRBV7-9 to TRBJ2-1; D is unclear. Trimming stripped 6 bases from V and 9 bases from J, with 18 bases between. Germline V lookup: CDR1 SEHNR, CDR2 FQNEAQ (reference sequence). CDR3 length: 14 residues. Here the CDR3 reads CASSSTIGRGEQFF. CDR3 nucleotides: TGTGCCAGCAGTTCTACGATAGGTCGAGGTGAGCAGTTCTTC.

The chain carries TRBV27 and TRBJ2-7; D not certain. The ends were cut back, 6 bases at V and 0 bases at J, with 9 bases in the middle. The CDR3 is made up of 13 amino acids. Germline loops: CDR1 MNHEY, CDR2 SMNVEV (reference sequence). The CDR3 DNA follows: TGTGCCAGCAGCAGTGCTAACTCCTACGAGCAGTACTTC. As protein: CASSSANSYEQYF.